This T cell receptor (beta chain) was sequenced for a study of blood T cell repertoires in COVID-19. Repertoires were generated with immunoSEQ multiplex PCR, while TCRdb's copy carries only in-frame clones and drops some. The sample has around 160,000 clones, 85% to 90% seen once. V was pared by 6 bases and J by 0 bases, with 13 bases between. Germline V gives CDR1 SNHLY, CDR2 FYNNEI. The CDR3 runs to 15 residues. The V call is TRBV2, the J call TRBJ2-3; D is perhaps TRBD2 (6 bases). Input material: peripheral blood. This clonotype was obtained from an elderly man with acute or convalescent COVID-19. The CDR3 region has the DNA TGTGCCAGCAGCCTTAGCGGATCTAGCACAGATACGCAGTATTTT. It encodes CASSLSGSSTDTQYF. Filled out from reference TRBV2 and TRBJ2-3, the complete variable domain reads EPEVTQTPSHQVTQMGQEVILRCVPISNHLYFYWYRQILGQKVEFLVSFYNNEISEKSEIFDDQFSVERPDGSNFTLKIRSTKLEDSAMYFCASSLSGSSTDTQYFGPGTRLTVL.